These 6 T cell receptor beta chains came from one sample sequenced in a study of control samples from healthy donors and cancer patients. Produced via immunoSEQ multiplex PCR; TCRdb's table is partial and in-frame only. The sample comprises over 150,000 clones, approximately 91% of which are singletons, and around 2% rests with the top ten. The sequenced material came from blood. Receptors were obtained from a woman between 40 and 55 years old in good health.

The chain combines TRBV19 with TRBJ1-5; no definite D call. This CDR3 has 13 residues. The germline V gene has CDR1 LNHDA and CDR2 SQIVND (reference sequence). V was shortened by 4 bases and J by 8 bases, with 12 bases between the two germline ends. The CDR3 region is CASSTVAGEPQHF. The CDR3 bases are TGTGCCAGTAGTACCGTGGCCGGGGAGCCCCAGCATTTT.

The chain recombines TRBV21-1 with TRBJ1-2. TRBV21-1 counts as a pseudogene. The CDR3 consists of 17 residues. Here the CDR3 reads CASSSGGDRTPNYGYTF. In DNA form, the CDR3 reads TGTGCCAGCAGCTCAGGGGGGGACAGAACTCCTAACTATGGCTACACCTTC.

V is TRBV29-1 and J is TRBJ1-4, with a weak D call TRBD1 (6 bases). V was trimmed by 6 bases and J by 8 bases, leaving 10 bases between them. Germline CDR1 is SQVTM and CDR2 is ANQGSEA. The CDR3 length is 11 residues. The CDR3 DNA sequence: TGCAGCGTGGGGGCACGAGAAAAACTGTTTTTT. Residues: CSVGAREKLFF.

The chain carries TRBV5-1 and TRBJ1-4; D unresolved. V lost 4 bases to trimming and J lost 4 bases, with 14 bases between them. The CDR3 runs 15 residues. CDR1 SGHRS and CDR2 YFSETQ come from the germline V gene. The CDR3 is CASSGYSDGNEKLFF. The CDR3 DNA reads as TGCGCCAGCAGCGGATACTCCGACGGTAATGAAAAACTGTTTTTT.

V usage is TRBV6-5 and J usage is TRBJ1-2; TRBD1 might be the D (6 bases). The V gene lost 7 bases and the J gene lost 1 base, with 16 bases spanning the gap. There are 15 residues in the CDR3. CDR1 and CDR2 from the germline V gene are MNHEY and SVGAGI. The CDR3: CASIGRGGINYGYTF. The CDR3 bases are TGTGCCAGCATCGGCAGGGGAGGAATTAACTATGGCTACACCTTC.

The CDR3 coding sequence is TGTGCCAGCAGCTCCATAGGAGGGGGCTCCTACAATGAGCAGTTCTTC. Amino acids: CASSSIGGGSYNEQFF. The chain joins TRBV7-6 to TRBJ2-1; perhaps D is TRBD1 or TRBD2 (6 bases each). In germline, CDR1 is SGHVS, CDR2 FNYEAQ. V was cut by 4 bases and J by 0 bases, with 13 bases left in between. There are 16 residues in the CDR3.